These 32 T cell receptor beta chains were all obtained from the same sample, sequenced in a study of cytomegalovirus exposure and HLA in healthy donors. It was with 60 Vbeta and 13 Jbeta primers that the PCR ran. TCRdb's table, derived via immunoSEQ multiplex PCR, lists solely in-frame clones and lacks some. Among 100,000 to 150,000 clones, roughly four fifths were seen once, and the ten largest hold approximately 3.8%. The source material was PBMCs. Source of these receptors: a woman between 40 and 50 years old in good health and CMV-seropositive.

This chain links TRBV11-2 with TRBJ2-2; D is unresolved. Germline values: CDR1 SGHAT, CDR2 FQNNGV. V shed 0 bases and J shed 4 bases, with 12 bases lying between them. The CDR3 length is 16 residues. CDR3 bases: TGTGCCAGCAGCTTAGATCCGAGTACGTTCACCGGGGAGCTGTTTTTT. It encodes CASSLDPSTFTGELFF.

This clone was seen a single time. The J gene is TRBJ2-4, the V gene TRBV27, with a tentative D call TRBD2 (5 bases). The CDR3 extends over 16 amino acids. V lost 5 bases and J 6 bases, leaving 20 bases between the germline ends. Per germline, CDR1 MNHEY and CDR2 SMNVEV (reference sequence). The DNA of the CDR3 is TGTGCCAGCAGTCAGTCGGCGGGCTCAGAAGGAAACATTCAGTACTTC. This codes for CASSQSAGSEGNIQYF.

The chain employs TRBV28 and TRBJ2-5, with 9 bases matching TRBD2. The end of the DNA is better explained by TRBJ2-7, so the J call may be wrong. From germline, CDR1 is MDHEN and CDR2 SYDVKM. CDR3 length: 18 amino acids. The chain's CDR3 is CASSLDRTQLAGAYEQYF. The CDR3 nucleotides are TGTGCCAGCAGCCTGGACAGGACCCAACTAGCGGGTGCCTACGAGCAGTACTTC.

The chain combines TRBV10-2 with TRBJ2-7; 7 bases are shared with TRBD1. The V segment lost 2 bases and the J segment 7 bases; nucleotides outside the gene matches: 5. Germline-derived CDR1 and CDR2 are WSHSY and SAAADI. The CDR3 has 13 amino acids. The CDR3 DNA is TGCGCCAGCAGTGAGACAGGGGTAGGGGAGCAGTACTTC. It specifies CASSETGVGEQYF.

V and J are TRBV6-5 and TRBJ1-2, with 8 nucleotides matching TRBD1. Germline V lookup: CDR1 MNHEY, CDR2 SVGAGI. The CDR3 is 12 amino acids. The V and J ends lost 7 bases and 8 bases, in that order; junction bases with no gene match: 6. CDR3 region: CASTNRGNGYTF. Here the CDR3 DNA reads TGTGCCAGCACTAACAGGGGGAACGGCTACACCTTC.

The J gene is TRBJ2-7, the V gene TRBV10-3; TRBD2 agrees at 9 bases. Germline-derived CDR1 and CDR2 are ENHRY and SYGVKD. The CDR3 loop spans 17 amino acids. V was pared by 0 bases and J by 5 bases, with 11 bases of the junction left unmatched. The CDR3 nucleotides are TGTGCCATCAGTGAGTCGACTCGGGCTAGCGGGACCCACGAGCAGTACTTC. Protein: CAISESTRASGTHEQYF.

This CDR3 reads CASSEDSSYEQYF. The CDR3 DNA follows: TGTGCCAGCAGTGAGGACAGCTCCTACGAGCAGTACTTC. J is TRBJ2-7 and V is TRBV6-1; a possible D gene is TRBD1 (6 bases). V shed 3 bases and J shed 0 bases, with 6 bases lying between them. There are 13 residues in the CDR3. The germline CDR1 and CDR2 sequences are MNHNS and SASEGT.

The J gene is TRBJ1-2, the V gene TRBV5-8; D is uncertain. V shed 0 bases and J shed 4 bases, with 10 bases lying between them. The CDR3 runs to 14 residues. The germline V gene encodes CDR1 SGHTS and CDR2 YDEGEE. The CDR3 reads CASSLGGVGYGYTF. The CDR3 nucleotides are TGTGCCAGCAGCTTGGGTGGAGTGGGCTATGGCTACACCTTC.

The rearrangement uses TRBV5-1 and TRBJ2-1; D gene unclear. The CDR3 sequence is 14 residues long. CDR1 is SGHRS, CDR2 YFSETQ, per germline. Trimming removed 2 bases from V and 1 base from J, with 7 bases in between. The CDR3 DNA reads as TGCGCCAGCAGCTTAGATAGTTCCTACAATGAGCAGTTCTTC. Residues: CASSLDSSYNEQFF.

The CDR3 DNA reads TGTGCCAGCAGCCCAGGGACTAGCGGGATCACAGATACGCAGTATTTT. Protein: CASSPGTSGITDTQYF. The J gene is TRBJ2-3, the V gene TRBV11-2, with 13 bases that match TRBD2. The CDR3 length is 16 residues. Germline loops: CDR1 SGHAT, CDR2 FQNNGV. The V gene end was trimmed by 5 bases and the J gene end by 2 bases; junction bases not matched to a gene: 4.

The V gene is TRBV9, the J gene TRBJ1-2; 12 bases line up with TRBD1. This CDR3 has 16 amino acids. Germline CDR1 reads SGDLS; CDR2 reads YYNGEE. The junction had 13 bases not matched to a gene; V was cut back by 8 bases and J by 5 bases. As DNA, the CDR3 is TGTGCCAGTACTCCCGGGACAGGGGGCCTTAGGTATGGCTACACCTTC. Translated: CASTPGTGGLRYGYTF.

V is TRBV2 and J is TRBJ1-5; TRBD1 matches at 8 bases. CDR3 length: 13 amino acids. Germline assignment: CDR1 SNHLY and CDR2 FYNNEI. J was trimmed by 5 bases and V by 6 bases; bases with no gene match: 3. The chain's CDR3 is CASRGQAYQPQHF. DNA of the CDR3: TGTGCCAGCAGGGGACAGGCCTATCAGCCCCAGCATTTT.

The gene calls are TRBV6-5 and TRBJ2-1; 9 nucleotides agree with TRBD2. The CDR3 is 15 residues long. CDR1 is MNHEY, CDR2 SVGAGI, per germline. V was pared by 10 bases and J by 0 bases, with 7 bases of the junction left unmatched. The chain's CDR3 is CATSNSGSSYNEQFF. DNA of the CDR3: TGTGCCACAAGCAATAGCGGGAGCTCCTACAATGAGCAGTTCTTC.

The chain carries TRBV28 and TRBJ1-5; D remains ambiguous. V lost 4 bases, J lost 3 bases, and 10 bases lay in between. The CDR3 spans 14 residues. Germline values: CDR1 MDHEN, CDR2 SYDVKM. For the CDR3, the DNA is TGTGCCAGCAGTTGGTCGAGAGACAATCAGCCCCAGCATTTT. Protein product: CASSWSRDNQPQHF.

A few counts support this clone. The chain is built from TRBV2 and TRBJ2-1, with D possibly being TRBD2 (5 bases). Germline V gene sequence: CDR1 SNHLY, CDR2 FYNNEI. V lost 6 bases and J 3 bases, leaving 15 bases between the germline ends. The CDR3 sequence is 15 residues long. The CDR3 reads CASRVRTRVYNEQFF. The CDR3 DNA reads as TGTGCCAGCAGGGTCAGAACTAGGGTCTACAATGAGCAGTTCTTC.

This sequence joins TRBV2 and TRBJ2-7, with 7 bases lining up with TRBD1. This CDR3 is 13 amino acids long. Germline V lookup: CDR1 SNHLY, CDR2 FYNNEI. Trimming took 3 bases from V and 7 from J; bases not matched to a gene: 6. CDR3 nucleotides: TGTGCCAGCAGTGATACCGGGACAGCAGAGCAGTACTTC. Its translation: CASSDTGTAEQYF. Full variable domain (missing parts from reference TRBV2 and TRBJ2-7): EPEVTQTPSHQVTQMGQEVILRCVPISNHLYFYWYRQILGQKVEFLVSFYNNEISEKSEIFDDQFSVERPDGSNFTLKIRSTKLEDSAMYFCASSDTGTAEQYFGPGTRLTVT.

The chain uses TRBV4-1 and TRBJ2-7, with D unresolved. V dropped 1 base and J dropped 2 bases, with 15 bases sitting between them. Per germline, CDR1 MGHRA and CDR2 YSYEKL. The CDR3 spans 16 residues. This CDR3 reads CASSQVSLGQTYEQYF. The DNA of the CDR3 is TGCGCCAGCAGCCAAGTATCCCTTGGGCAAACCTACGAGCAGTACTTC.

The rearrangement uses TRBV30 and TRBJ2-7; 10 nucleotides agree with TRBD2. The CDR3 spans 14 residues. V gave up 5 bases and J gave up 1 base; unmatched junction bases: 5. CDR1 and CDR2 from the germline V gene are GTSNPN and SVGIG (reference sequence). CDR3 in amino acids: CAWETSGISYEQYF. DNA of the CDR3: TGTGCCTGGGAAACTAGCGGGATATCCTACGAGCAGTACTTC.

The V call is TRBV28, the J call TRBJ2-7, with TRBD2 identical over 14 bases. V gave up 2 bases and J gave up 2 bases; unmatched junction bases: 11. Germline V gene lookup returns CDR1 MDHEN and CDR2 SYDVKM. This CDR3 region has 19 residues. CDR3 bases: TGTGCCAGCAGTTTACTCGGGGGGGGACTAGCGGGAGCCGCCTACGAGCAGTACTTC. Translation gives CASSLLGGGLAGAAYEQYF.

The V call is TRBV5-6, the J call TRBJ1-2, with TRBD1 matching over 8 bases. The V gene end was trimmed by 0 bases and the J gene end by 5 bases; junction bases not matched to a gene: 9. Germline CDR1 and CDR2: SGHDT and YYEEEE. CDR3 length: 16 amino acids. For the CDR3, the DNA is TGTGCCAGCAGCTTGGATGGTAGGACAGGGCCTTATGGCTACACCTTC. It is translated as CASSLDGRTGPYGYTF.

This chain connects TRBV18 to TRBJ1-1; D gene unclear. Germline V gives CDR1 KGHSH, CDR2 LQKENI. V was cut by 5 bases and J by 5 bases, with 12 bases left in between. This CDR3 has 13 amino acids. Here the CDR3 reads CASSSSGYTEAFF. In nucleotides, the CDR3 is TGTGCCAGCTCATCCTCAGGTTATACTGAAGCTTTCTTT.

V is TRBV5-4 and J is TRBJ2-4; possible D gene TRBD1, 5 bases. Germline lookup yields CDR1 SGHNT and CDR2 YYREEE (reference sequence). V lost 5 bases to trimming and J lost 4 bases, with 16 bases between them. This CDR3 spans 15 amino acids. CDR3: CASSSDNWGKNIQYF. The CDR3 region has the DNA TGTGCCAGCAGTTCGGACAATTGGGGTAAAAACATTCAGTACTTC.

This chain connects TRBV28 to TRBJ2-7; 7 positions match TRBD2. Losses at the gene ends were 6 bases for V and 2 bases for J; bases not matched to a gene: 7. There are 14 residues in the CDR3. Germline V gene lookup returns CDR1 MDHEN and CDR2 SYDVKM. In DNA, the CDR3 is TGTGCCAGCAGACTCCAAGCGGGGACCTACGAGCAGTACTTC. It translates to CASRLQAGTYEQYF. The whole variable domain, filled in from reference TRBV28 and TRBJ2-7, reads DVKVTQSSRYLVKRTGEKVFLECVQDMDHENMFWYRQDPGLGLRLIYFSYDVKMKEKGDIPEGYSVSREKKERFSLILESASTNQTSMYLCASRLQAGTYEQYFGPGTRLTVT.

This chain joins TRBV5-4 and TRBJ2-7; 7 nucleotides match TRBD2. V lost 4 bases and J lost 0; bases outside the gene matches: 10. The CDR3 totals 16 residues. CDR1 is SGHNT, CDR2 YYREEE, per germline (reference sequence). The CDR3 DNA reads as TGTGCCAGCAGCGACCCTAGCGGAGGTAACTCCTACGAGCAGTACTTC. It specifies CASSDPSGGNSYEQYF.

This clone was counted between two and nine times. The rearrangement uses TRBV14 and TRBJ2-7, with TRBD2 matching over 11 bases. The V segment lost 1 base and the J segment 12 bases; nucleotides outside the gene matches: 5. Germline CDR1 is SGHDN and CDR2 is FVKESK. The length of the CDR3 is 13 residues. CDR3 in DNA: TGTGCCAGCAGCCAAGTGGCACTAGCGGGAGTGTACTTC. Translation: CASSQVALAGVYF.

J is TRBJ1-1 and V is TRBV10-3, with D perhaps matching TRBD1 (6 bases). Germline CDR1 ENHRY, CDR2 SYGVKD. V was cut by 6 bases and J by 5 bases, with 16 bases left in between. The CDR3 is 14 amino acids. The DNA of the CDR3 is TGTGCCATCAGGTTACAGGGAGGGGGAACTGAAGCTTTCTTT. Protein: CAIRLQGGGTEAFF.

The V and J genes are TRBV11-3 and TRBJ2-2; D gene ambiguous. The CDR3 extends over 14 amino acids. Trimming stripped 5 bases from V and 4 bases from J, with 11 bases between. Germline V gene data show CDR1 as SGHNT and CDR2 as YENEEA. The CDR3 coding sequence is TGTGCCAGCAGCCCTCGCCCAGGCACCGGGGAGCTGTTTTTT. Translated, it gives CASSPRPGTGELFF.

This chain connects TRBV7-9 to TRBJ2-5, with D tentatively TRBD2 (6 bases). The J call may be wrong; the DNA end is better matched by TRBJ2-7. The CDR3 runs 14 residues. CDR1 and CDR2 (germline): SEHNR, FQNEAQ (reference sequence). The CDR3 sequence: CASSQELAAYEQYF. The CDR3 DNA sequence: TGTGCCAGCAGCCAGGAACTAGCAGCCTACGAGCAGTACTTC.

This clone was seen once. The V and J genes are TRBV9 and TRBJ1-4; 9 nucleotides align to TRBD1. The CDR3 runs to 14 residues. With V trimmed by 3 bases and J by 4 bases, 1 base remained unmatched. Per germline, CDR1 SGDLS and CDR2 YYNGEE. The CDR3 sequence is CASSGQGVNEKLFF. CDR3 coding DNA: TGTGCCAGCAGCGGACAGGGGGTTAATGAAAAACTGTTTTTT.

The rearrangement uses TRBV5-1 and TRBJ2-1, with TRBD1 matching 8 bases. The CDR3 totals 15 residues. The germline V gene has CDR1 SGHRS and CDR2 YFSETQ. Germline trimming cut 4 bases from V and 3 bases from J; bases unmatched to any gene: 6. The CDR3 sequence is CASSEDRELYNEQFF. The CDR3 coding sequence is TGCGCCAGCAGCGAGGACAGGGAGCTCTACAATGAGCAGTTCTTC.

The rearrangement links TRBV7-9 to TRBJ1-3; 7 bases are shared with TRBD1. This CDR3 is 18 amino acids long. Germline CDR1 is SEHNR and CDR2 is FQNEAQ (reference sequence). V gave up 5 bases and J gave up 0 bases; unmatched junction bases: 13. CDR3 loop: CASSPKVGDSASGNTIYF. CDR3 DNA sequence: TGTGCCAGCAGCCCCAAGGTGGGGGACAGCGCCTCTGGAAACACCATATATTTT.

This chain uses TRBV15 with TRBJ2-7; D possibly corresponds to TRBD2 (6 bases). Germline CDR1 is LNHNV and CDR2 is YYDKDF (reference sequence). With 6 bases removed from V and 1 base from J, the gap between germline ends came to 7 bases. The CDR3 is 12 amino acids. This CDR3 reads CATSGLSYEQYF. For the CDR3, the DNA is TGTGCCACCAGTGGACTATCCTACGAGCAGTACTTC. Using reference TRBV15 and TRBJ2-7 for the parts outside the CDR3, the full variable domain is DAMVIQNPRYQVTQFGKPVTLSCSQTLNHNVMYWYQQKSSQAPKLLFHYYDKDFNNEADTPDNFQSRRPNTSFCFLDIRSPGLGDTAMYLCATSGLSYEQYFGPGTRLTVT.